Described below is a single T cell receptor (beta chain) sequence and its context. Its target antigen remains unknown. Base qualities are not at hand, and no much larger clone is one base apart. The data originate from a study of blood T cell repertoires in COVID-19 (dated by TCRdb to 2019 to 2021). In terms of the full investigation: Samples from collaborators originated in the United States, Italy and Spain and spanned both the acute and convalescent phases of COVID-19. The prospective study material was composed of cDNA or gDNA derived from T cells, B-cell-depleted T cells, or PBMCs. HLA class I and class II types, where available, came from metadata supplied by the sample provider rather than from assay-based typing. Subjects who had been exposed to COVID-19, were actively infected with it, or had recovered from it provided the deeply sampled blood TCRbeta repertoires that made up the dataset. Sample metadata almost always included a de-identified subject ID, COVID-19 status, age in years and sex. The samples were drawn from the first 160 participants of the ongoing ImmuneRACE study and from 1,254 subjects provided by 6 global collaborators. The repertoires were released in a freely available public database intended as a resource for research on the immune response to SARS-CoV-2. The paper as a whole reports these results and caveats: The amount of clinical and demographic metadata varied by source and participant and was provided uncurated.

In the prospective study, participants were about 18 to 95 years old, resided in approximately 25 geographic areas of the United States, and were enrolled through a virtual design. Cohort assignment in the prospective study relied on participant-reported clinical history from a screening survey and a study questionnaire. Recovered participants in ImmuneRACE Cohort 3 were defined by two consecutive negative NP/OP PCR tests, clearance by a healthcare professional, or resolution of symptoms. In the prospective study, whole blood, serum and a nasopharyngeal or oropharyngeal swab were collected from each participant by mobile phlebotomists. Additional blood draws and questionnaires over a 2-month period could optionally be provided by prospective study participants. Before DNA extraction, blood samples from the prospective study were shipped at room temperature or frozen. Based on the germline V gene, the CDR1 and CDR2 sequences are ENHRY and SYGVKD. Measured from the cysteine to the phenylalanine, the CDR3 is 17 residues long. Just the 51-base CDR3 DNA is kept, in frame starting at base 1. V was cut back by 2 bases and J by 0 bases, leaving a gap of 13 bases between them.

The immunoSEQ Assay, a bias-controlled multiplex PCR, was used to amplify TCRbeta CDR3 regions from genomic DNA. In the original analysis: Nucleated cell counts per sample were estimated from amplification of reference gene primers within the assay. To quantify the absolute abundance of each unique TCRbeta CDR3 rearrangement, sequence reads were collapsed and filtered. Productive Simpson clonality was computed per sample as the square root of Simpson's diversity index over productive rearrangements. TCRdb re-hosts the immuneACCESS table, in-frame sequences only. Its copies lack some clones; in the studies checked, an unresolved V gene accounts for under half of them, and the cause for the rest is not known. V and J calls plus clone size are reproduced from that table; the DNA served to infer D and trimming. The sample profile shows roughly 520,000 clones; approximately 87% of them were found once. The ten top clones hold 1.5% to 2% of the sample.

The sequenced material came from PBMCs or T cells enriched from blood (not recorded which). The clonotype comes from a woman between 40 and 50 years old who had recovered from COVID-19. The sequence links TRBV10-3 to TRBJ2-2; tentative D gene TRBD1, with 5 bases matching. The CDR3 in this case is CAISEQPKGANTGELFF. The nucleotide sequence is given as TGTGCCATCAGTGAGCAGCCTAAAGGGGCGAACACCGGGGAGCTGTTTTTT.